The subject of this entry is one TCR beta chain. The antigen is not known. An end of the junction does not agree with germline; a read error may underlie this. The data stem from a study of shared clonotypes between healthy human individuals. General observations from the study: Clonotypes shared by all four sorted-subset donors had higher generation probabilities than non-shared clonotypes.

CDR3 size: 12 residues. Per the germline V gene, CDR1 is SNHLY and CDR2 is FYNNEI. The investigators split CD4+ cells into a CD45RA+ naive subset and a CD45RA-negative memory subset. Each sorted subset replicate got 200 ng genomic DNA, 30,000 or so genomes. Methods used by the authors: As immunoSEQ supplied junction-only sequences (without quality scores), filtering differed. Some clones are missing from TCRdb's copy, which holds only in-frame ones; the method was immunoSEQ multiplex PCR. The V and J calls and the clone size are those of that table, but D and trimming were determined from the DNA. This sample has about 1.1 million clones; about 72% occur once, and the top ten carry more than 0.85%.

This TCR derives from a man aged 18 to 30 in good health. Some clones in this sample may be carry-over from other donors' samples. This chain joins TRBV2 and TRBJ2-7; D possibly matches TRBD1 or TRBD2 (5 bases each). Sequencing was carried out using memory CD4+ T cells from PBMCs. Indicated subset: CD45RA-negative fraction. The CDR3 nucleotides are TGTGCCAGCAGTGTCAGGGAAGGTTCAGCGGTGTTC. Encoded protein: CASSVREGSAVF.